A single sample is the source of the 30 T cell receptor beta chains below, sequenced in a study of T cell responses to AZD1222 COVID-19 vaccine. Clones were sequenced by immunoSEQ multiplex PCR, and TCRdb holds only the in-frame ones, with some missing. The sample carries 140,000 or so clones, around 87% recorded once. The sequencing here drew on peripheral blood, taken on day 0 of AZD1222 vaccination. These TCRs come from an adult in good health.

This clone was picked up one time. V usage is TRBV7-2 and J usage is TRBJ1-2; 10 positions agree with TRBD1. The J segment lost 1 base and the V segment lost 3 bases, leaving 5 bases of the junction unmatched. In germline, CDR1 is SGHTA, CDR2 FQGNSA. CDR3 size: 16 residues. The CDR3 is CASSLGQGTHNYGYTF. Here the CDR3 DNA reads TGTGCCAGCAGCTTGGGACAGGGGACCCATAACTATGGCTACACCTTC.

The sample holds one count of this clone. This chain uses TRBV15 with TRBJ1-5, with unresolved D. CDR1 is LNHNV and CDR2 is YYDKDF in the germline V gene (reference sequence). This CDR3 comprises 12 residues. The ends were cut back, 3 bases at V and 7 bases at J, with 7 bases in the middle. The CDR3: CATSSGKQPQHF. As DNA, the CDR3 is TGTGCCACCAGCAGCGGAAAGCAGCCCCAGCATTTT. Full variable domain (rest looked up from reference TRBV15 and TRBJ1-5): DAMVIQNPRYQVTQFGKPVTLSCSQTLNHNVMYWYQQKSSQAPKLLFHYYDKDFNNEADTPDNFQSRRPNTSFCFLDIRSPGLGDTAMYLCATSSGKQPQHFGDGTRLSIL.

The rearrangement links TRBV6-5 to TRBJ1-1; D gene uncertain. The CDR3 sequence is 11 residues long. V was cut by 8 bases and J by 9 bases, with 13 bases left in between. Germline CDR1 reads MNHEY; CDR2 reads SVGAGI. The CDR3 coding sequence is TGTGCCAGCGAACTTAATCCCCAAGCTTTCTTT. This gives the protein CASELNPQAFF.

The V and J genes are TRBV7-8 and TRBJ1-6, with 8 nucleotides matching TRBD1. This CDR3 contains 16 residues. The germline gives CDR1 SGHVS, CDR2 FQNEAQ. V was clipped by 5 bases and J by 6 bases; unmatched bases: 9. The CDR3 bases are TGTGCCAGCAGCCCCGGACAGGGACGATCTAATTCACCCCTCCACTTT. Protein sequence: CASSPGQGRSNSPLHF.

This sequence joins TRBV5-4 and TRBJ1-1; D gene uncertain. Germline V gene data show CDR1 as SGHNT and CDR2 as YYREEE (reference sequence). This CDR3 spans 12 amino acids. The V gene lost 0 bases and the J gene lost 12 bases, with 12 bases spanning the gap. This CDR3 is CASSLEPGRSFF. The CDR3 coding sequence is TGTGCCAGCAGCTTGGAACCGGGGAGGTCTTTCTTT.

The chain is built from TRBV7-6 and TRBJ2-5, with D possibly being TRBD1 or TRBD2 (5 bases each). The CDR3 is made up of 18 amino acids. Per germline, CDR1 SGHVS and CDR2 FNYEAQ. V lost 4 bases and J 5 bases, leaving 26 bases between the germline ends. CDR3: CASSSPPHGPLEGETQYF. The CDR3 coding sequence is TGTGCCAGCAGCTCCCCCCCCCATGGGCCCTTAGAGGGGGAGACCCAGTACTTC.

The chain carries TRBV7-2 and TRBJ1-6; no clear D. V lost 1 base and J 8 bases, leaving 24 bases between the germline ends. The length of the CDR3 is 19 residues. CDR1 and CDR2 from the germline V gene are SGHTA and FQGNSA. CDR3 sequence (DNA): TGTGCCAGCAGCTTAGTATCCCCCGGGCCCGCCAGCTCCCATTCACCCCTCCACTTT. As protein: CASSLVSPGPASSHSPLHF. Looking up the rest from reference TRBV7-2 and TRBJ1-6 gives the full variable domain: GAGVSQSPSNKVTEKGKDVELRCDPISGHTALYWYRQSLGQGLEFLIYFQGNSAPDKSGLPSDRFSAERTGGSVSTLTIQRTQQEDSAVYLCASSLVSPGPASSHSPLHFGNGTRLTVT.

This chain connects TRBV15 to TRBJ1-1; tentative D call: TRBD1 (5 bases). Looked up from germline, CDR1 is LNHNV and CDR2 is YYDKDF (reference sequence). CDR3 size: 13 residues. V gave up 0 bases and J gave up 7 bases, with 9 bases separating them. This CDR3 reads CATSREGVGEAFF. The CDR3 coding sequence is TGTGCCACCAGCAGAGAAGGGGTTGGTGAAGCTTTCTTT.

The chain is built from TRBV6-5 and TRBJ1-1; TRBD1 might be the D (5 bases). The CDR3 length is 15 residues. Germline V CDR1 and CDR2: MNHEY, SVGAGI. V was trimmed by 6 bases and J by 5 bases, leaving 19 bases between them. The CDR3 DNA follows: TGTGCCAGCAGACCAGGGACTTGGGGAAATACTGAAGCTTTCTTT. It specifies CASRPGTWGNTEAFF.

J is TRBJ1-2 and V is TRBV10-1, with 8 bases identical to TRBD1. Trimming cost V 6 bases and J 5 bases; bases outside gene matches: 11. This CDR3 contains 15 residues. Germline V CDR1 and CDR2: WNHNN, SYGVQD (reference sequence). The CDR3 loop is CASRVGTGESYGYTF. The DNA of the CDR3 is TGCGCCAGCAGAGTGGGGACAGGTGAGAGTTATGGCTACACCTTC.

The chain employs TRBV19 and TRBJ2-7; D gene ambiguous. This CDR3 comprises 13 residues. Trimming removed 5 bases at V and 5 bases at J, with 13 bases between. The germline V gene has CDR1 LNHDA and CDR2 SQIVND (reference sequence). The CDR3 DNA reads as TGTGCCAGTAGTGCCCTCCAAGGTGACGAGCAGTACTTC. Protein product: CASSALQGDEQYF.

CDR3 sequence reads: CASSEARGRSNQPQHF. In DNA form, the CDR3 reads TGTGCCAGCAGTGAAGCGCGGGGAAGGAGCAATCAGCCCCAGCATTTT. The chain carries TRBV2 and TRBJ1-5; no clear D. The CDR3 sequence is 16 residues long. Germline V gene data show CDR1 as SNHLY and CDR2 as FYNNEI. V was pared by 0 bases and J by 1 base, with 10 bases between.

The chain has TRBV5-1 and TRBJ1-6; the D gene is possibly TRBD1 (6 bases). Per the germline V gene, CDR1 is SGHRS and CDR2 is YFSETQ. The ends were cut back, 6 bases at V and 12 bases at J, with 13 bases in the middle. The CDR3 extends over 12 amino acids. CDR3 in amino acids: CASTDRSLPLHF. The CDR3, as DNA: TGCGCCAGCACCGACAGGAGCTTACCCCTCCACTTT.

This clone appeared a single time. The gene calls are TRBV5-1 and TRBJ1-1; D call uncertain. Trimming cost V 5 bases and J 4 bases, with 12 bases left between them. This CDR3 is built from 13 residues. Germline CDR1 is SGHRS and CDR2 is YFSETQ. The CDR3 nucleotides read TGCGCCAGCAGTCCTGCGGGGAGCACTGAAGCTTTCTTT. This encodes CASSPAGSTEAFF.

The CDR3 region has the DNA TGTGCCAGCAGCTTCGGTCCGAATCAGCCCCAGCATTTT. Encoded protein: CASSFGPNQPQHF. V usage is TRBV7-2 and J usage is TRBJ1-5; no firm D call. Germline V lookup: CDR1 SGHTA, CDR2 FQGNSA. The CDR3 extends over 13 amino acids. The V and J ends lost 3 bases and 4 bases respectively, with 7 bases between them. Combining the CDR3 with reference TRBV7-2 and TRBJ1-5 gives the whole variable domain GAGVSQSPSNKVTEKGKDVELRCDPISGHTALYWYRQSLGQGLEFLIYFQGNSAPDKSGLPSDRFSAERTGGSVSTLTIQRTQQEDSAVYLCASSFGPNQPQHFGDGTRLSIL.

The V call is TRBV6-1, the J call TRBJ2-7; TRBD2 is a possible D gene (6 bases). Germline assignment: CDR1 MNHNS and CDR2 SASEGT. Trimming stripped 6 bases from V and 2 bases from J, with 14 bases between. This CDR3 region has 14 residues. The CDR3 sequence is CASSTPWGAYEQYF. In nucleotides, the CDR3 is TGTGCCAGCAGCACCCCGTGGGGGGCCTACGAGCAGTACTTC.

The V and J genes are TRBV5-1 and TRBJ2-5; no reliable D call. This CDR3 is built from 14 residues. Germline loops: CDR1 SGHRS, CDR2 YFSETQ. The V end was cut by 0 bases, the J end by 1 base, with 7 bases between. The CDR3 sequence: CASSLGTAQETQYF. The CDR3 DNA reads TGCGCCAGCAGCTTGGGCACGGCCCAAGAGACCCAGTACTTC.

As for this clone: One junction end disagrees with the germline gene, perhaps due to a read error. The chain combines TRBV7-9 with TRBJ1-4; 8 bases map to TRBD1. The CDR3 covers 14 residues. Per the germline V gene, CDR1 is SEHNR and CDR2 is FQNEAQ (reference sequence). The CDR3 reads CASSPNLLQGGQVF. DNA of the CDR3: TGTGCCAGCAGCCCCAACCTACTACAGGGGGGACAGGTTTTT.

V gene TRBV7-3 combines with J gene TRBJ2-2, with 12 bases that match TRBD2. CDR1 and CDR2 (germline): SGHTA, FQGTGA. There are 16 residues in the CDR3. The junction had 6 bases not matched to a gene; V was cut back by 5 bases and J by 5 bases. CDR3 bases: TGTGCCAGCAGCCCGCGACTAGCGGGAGTAACCGGGGAGCTGTTTTTT. It translates to CASSPRLAGVTGELFF.

The chain links TRBV6-5 to TRBJ2-1; perhaps TRBD2 as D (5 bases). This CDR3 is 12 amino acids long. From germline, CDR1 is MNHEY and CDR2 SVGAGI. CDR3 DNA sequence: TGTGGGCTCGGGGAATCCTACAATGAGCAGTTCTTC. Its translation: CGLGESYNEQFF.

The chain joins TRBV28 to TRBJ1-5; TRBD1 aligns across 10 bases. The junction had 8 bases not matched to a gene; V was cut back by 3 bases and J by 6 bases. Germline V CDR1 and CDR2: MDHEN, SYDVKM. The CDR3 runs to 16 residues. The CDR3, as DNA: TGTGCCAGCAGTTTGGGGACAGGGGTAGGGGGTCAGCCCCAGCATTTT. Its protein product is CASSLGTGVGGQPQHF.

The chain is built from TRBV7-9 and TRBJ1-1; no reliable D call. This CDR3 region has 12 residues. Germline CDR1 reads SEHNR; CDR2 reads FQNEAQ (reference sequence). The V end lost 8 bases, the J end lost 0 bases, and 7 bases lay between the germline ends. CDR3 amino acids: CASSNMNTEAFF. The DNA for the CDR3 is TGTGCCAGCTCTAACATGAACACTGAAGCTTTCTTT.

The sample holds one count of this clone. The chain joins TRBV19 to TRBJ2-7, with 7 bases aligning to TRBD1. V lost 9 bases to trimming and J lost 3 bases; unmatched junction nucleotides: 8. The CDR3 has 13 amino acids. Germline CDR1 reads LNHDA; CDR2 reads SQIVND (reference sequence). As DNA, the CDR3 is TGTGCCAGCGCAAGGGGGCAGTTCTACGAGCAGTACTTC. This sequence encodes CASARGQFYEQYF.

CDR3 in amino acids: CASSLLRTGGGYEQYF. CDR3 coding DNA: TGTGCCAGCAGCTTGCTCCGGACAGGGGGAGGCTACGAGCAGTACTTC. The rearrangement joins TRBV7-6 to TRBJ2-7, with 10 bases that match TRBD1. The CDR3 sequence is 16 residues long. The V and J ends lost 3 bases and 3 bases, in that order; junction bases with no gene match: 8. Germline CDR1 is SGHVS and CDR2 is FNYEAQ.

Only one count was recorded for this clone. The gene calls are TRBV28 and TRBJ1-1; D perhaps matches TRBD1 (5 bases). Germline CDR1 and CDR2: MDHEN and SYDVKM. The ends were cut back, 7 bases at V and 0 bases at J, with 18 bases in the middle. CDR3 length equals 16 residues. CDR3 coding DNA: TGTGCCAGCACCCTCTTAGCCGCGGACATGAACACTGAAGCTTTCTTT. This sequence encodes CASTLLAADMNTEAFF. Full variable domain (rest looked up from reference TRBV28 and TRBJ1-1): DVKVTQSSRYLVKRTGEKVFLECVQDMDHENMFWYRQDPGLGLRLIYFSYDVKMKEKGDIPEGYSVSREKKERFSLILESASTNQTSMYLCASTLLAADMNTEAFFGQGTRLTVV.

The chain links TRBV27 to TRBJ1-4, with 8 bases that match TRBD1. Germline values: CDR1 MNHEY, CDR2 SMNVEV (reference sequence). J was trimmed by 8 bases and V by 1 base; bases with no gene match: 6. CDR3 length: 15 amino acids. This CDR3 is CASSLWAGGDEKLFF. CDR3 coding DNA: TGTGCCAGCAGTTTATGGGCAGGGGGCGACGAAAAACTGTTTTTT.

The V and J genes are TRBV19 and TRBJ1-2; no reliable D call. The CDR3 is made up of 12 amino acids. CDR1 is LNHDA and CDR2 is SQIVND in the germline V gene (reference sequence). V shed 5 bases and J shed 8 bases, with 12 bases lying between them. This CDR3 is CASSPRGRGYTF. For the CDR3, the DNA is TGTGCCAGTAGTCCACGTGGGAGGGGCTACACCTTC.

This chain uses TRBV20-1 with TRBJ1-2; no definite D call. The germline CDR1 and CDR2 sequences are DFQATT and SNEGSKA (reference sequence). This CDR3 is built from 11 residues. V was trimmed by 2 bases and J by 8 bases, leaving 9 bases between them. CDR3 residues: CSARKQAGYTF. CDR3 DNA sequence: TGCAGTGCTAGAAAGCAGGCGGGCTACACCTTC.

The chain recombines TRBV20-1 with TRBJ2-7; 10 bases line up with TRBD1. Germline loops: CDR1 DFQATT, CDR2 SNEGSKA (reference sequence). V trimming: 6 bases; J trimming: 11 bases; junction bases outside the gene matches: 7. This CDR3 contains 11 residues. DNA of the CDR3: TGCAGTGCCTTGACAGGGGGCGTGAAGTACTTC. This encodes CSALTGGVKYF.

This clone has more than one count but fewer than ten. The rearrangement joins TRBV7-9 to TRBJ2-5; maybe TRBD1 (5 bases). This CDR3 comprises 13 residues. Trimming shortened V by 2 bases and J by 2 bases, and 6 bases separated the two germline ends. Per germline, CDR1 SEHNR and CDR2 FQNEAQ (reference sequence). The CDR3 is CASSLSGQETQYF. CDR3 nucleotide sequence: TGTGCCAGCAGCTTATCAGGGCAAGAGACCCAGTACTTC. Full variable domain (rest looked up from reference TRBV7-9 and TRBJ2-5): DTGVSQNPRHKITKRGQNVTFRCDPISEHNRLYWYRQTLGQGPEFLTYFQNEAQLEKSRLLSDRFSAERPKGSFSTLEIQRTEQGDSAMYLCASSLSGQETQYFGPGTRLLVL.